Listed below are T cell receptor beta chains from one sample, sequenced in a study of blood T cell repertoires in COVID-19. Repertoires were generated with immunoSEQ multiplex PCR, while TCRdb's copy carries only in-frame clones and drops some. Of about 260,000 clones in the sample, 75% to 95% were seen once. Input material: PBMCs or T cells enriched from blood (not recorded which). Every receptor here comes from a man between 35 and 55 years old who had been exposed to COVID-19. Both conserved end residues are part of each CDR3. D genes are given only for firm matches. Size values are once, few and many counts, or a class for expanded clones, and some rows have none.

j_call	d_call	clone_size	v_call	cdr3_aa	cdr3_nt
TRBJ2-1	TRBD1	-	TRBV11-1	CASSPTRDRAFNEQFF	TGTGCCAGCAGCCCCACCCGGGACAGGGCCTTCAATGAGCAGTTCTTC
TRBJ1-2	TRBD1	-	TRBV13	CASSKGGLTMGYTF	TGTGCCAGCAGTAAAGGGGGCTTAACTATGGGCTACACCTTC
TRBJ2-3	TRBD2	-	TRBV3-1/TRBV3-2	CASSHGLAGVRDTQYF	TGTGCCAGCAGCCACGGACTAGCGGGAGTGCGAGATACGCAGTATTTT
TRBJ2-7	TRBD2	-	TRBV6-5	CASSYTSGREDEQYF	TGTGCCAGCAGTTACACAAGCGGGAGGGAAGACGAGCAGTACTTC
TRBJ2-5	-	once	TRBV6-5	CASTTGETQYF	TGTGCCAGCACGACTGGGGAGACCCAGTACTTC
TRBJ2-3	TRBD2	-	TRBV27	CASSPGLWQREESTDTQYF	TGTGCCAGCAGTCCGGGTTTGTGGCAGCGGGAGGAAAGCACAGATACGCAGTATTTT
TRBJ2-1	-	-	TRBV21-1	CASPHFGARLDLLAGANEQFF	TGTGCCAGCCCCCACTTCGGGGCACGATTGGACCTACTAGCGGGAGCGAATGAGCAGTTCTTC
TRBJ2-5	-	-	TRBV9	CASSGSGFRRGETQYF	TGTGCCAGCAGCGGATCGGGTTTTCGTCGCGGAGAGACCCAGTACTTC
TRBJ2-7	TRBD2	-	TRBV3-1/TRBV3-2	CASSPLGREPQQYF	TGTGCCAGCAGCCCCCTCGGGCGGGAGCCCCAGCAGTACTTC
TRBJ2-3	TRBD2	-	TRBV4-1	CASSQLTSGGTDTQYF	TGCGCCAGCAGCCAATTAACTAGCGGGGGCACAGATACGCAGTATTTT
TRBJ1-5	-	-	TRBV7-9	CASSLGQVGQPQHF	TGTGCCAGCAGCTTAGGGCAGGTGGGTCAGCCCCAGCATTTT
TRBJ2-1	TRBD2	-	TRBV6-5	CASSYSGTSLFNEQFF	TGTGCCAGCAGTTACTCGGGGACTAGCCTATTCAATGAGCAGTTCTTC
TRBJ1-4	-	-	TRBV28	CASSPQGEGEKLFF	TGTGCCAGCAGTCCACAGGGTGAGGGTGAAAAACTGTTTTTT
TRBJ2-1	TRBD2	-	TRBV24-1	CATSDPKTSPSYNEQFF	TGTGCCACCAGTGATCCCAAGACTAGCCCCTCCTACAATGAGCAGTTCTTC
TRBJ1-5	-	-	TRBV27	CASSPRRGGEPQHF	TGTGCCAGCAGTCCACGGCGTGGGGGCGAGCCCCAGCATTTT
TRBJ2-4	TRBD1	-	TRBV7-9	CASSPKAGQGAAKNIQYF	TGTGCCAGCAGCCCAAAGGCGGGGCAGGGGGCGGCCAAAAACATTCAGTACTTC
TRBJ2-2	TRBD2	-	TRBV24-1	CATKTSGRTGELFF	TGTGCCACCAAGACTAGCGGGAGGACGGGGGAGCTGTTTTTT
TRBJ1-5	-	-	TRBV5-6	CASSQTALGPQHF	TGTGCCAGCAGCCAGACAGCGCTGGGGCCCCAGCATTTT
TRBJ2-1	TRBD2	-	TRBV7-6	CASSLGMREGRLRSYNEQFF	TGTGCCAGCAGCTTAGGTATGCGGGAGGGCCGTCTGCGGTCCTACAATGAGCAGTTCTTC
TRBJ2-1	-	-	TRBV20-1	CSLERYNEQFF	TGCAGTTTGGAGCGGTACAATGAGCAATTCTTC
TRBJ1-1	-	-	TRBV9	CARVQGVTEAFF	TGTGCCAGGGTCCAAGGGGTCACTGAAGCTTTCTTT
TRBJ1-6	TRBD1	-	TRBV28	CASSPYGQGMDSPLHF	TGTGCCAGCAGTCCCTACGGACAGGGGATGGATTCACCCCTCCACTTT
TRBJ1-2	TRBD1	-	TRBV14	CASSRMLTGTGVYGYTF	TGTGCCAGCAGCCGCATGCTCACCGGGACAGGAGTCTATGGCTACACCTTC
TRBJ2-1	-	-	TRBV24-1	CATSDYQGGSYNEQFF	TGTGCCACCAGTGATTATCAGGGAGGCTCCTACAATGAGCAGTTCTTC
TRBJ1-1	-	-	TRBV5-4	CASSPDKVAEAFF	TGTGCCAGCAGCCCAGACAAGGTCGCTGAAGCTTTCTTT
TRBJ1-1	-	-	TRBV4-1	CASSQGETEAFF	TGCGCCAGCAGCCAAGGTGAGACTGAAGCTTTCTTT
TRBJ2-5	-	-	TRBV18	CASSRPRDQETQYF	TGTGCCAGCTCACGCCCCAGGGACCAAGAGACCCAGTACTTC
TRBJ2-3	-	-	TRBV28	CASSSLVLWTDTQYF	TGTGCCAGCAGCTCTCTAGTGCTTTGGACAGATACGCAGTATTTT
TRBJ1-2	TRBD1	-	TRBV7-9	CASSQREAAGGGGSGYTF	TGTGCCAGCAGCCAGAGAGAAGCGGCAGGGGGCGGAGGGAGTGGCTACACCTTC
TRBJ1-6	TRBD1	once	TRBV19	CASSIGTGVDSPLHF	TGTGCCAGTAGTATCGGGACAGGGGTGGATTCACCCCTCCACTTT
TRBJ2-7	TRBD1	-	TRBV3-1/TRBV3-2	CASSQGRDRVFEQYF	TGTGCCAGCAGCCAAGGTCGGGACAGGGTCTTCGAGCAGTACTTC
TRBJ2-1	TRBD1	few	TRBV7-8	CASSVRTGVGEQFF	TGTGCCAGCAGCGTACGGACAGGGGTCGGTGAGCAGTTCTTC
TRBJ2-1	TRBD2	-	TRBV19	CASRLAGGSYNEQFF	TGTGCCAGTAGGCTAGCGGGAGGATCCTACAATGAGCAGTTCTTC
TRBJ1-1	TRBD1	-	TRBV6-5	CASTPGQGAFKAFF	TGTGCCAGCACCCCCGGACAGGGAGCTTTTAAAGCTTTCTTT
TRBJ2-2	-	few	TRBV6-5	CASTGANTGELFF	TGTGCCAGCACGGGAGCAAACACCGGGGAGCTGTTTTTT
TRBJ1-6	-	-	TRBV30	CAWSLGSPGTPLHF	TGTGCCTGGAGTTTAGGATCACCGGGGACACCCCTCCACTTT